This T cell receptor beta chain was found in a study of early stage breast cancer tumors. The repertoire was sequenced with immunoSEQ multiplex PCR; TCRdb's copy has only in-frame clones and lacks some. The sample consists of tens of thousands of clones, over 65% of them appearing once. This TCR came from a person in their thirties with breast cancer. Sequenced sample: blood.

DNA for the CDR3: TGCAGCGTTGATGAGGGGGGGGTCACTGAAGCTTTCTTT. It yields the protein CSVDEGGVTEAFF. The chain employs TRBV29-1 and TRBJ1-1; maybe TRBD1 (6 bases). Trimming cost V 3 bases and J 4 bases, with 12 bases left between them. The CDR3 consists of 13 residues. Germline V gene lookup returns CDR1 SQVTM and CDR2 ANQGSEA. Filled out from reference TRBV29-1 and TRBJ1-1, the complete variable domain reads SAVISQKPSRDICQRGTSLTIQCQVDSQVTMMFWYRQQPGQSLTLIATANQGSEATYESGFVIDKFPISRPNLTFSTLTVSNMSPEDSSIYLCSVDEGGVTEAFFGQGTRLTVV.